One sample yielded the 17 T cell receptor beta chains listed below, sequenced in a study of vaccination and CD4 T cells after COVID-19. As to treatment: roughly ten-day PBMC culture with coronavirus spike peptide pools or control peptides (ViraFEST assay). Their antigens remain unidentified. The Oncomine TCR Beta short-read assay was applied to DNA of cultured CD4+ T cells. MiXCR was run by TCRdb on the PCR reads, yielding one entry per CDR3 protein. The table shows 21,000 or so distinct CDR3 sequences, with around 50% occurring only once. The sequencing input was CD4+ T cells from blood, cultured in vitro. The origin of the receptors is a human donor who had recovered from COVID-19.

This clonotype came up a few times. The rearrangement uses TRBV19 and TRBJ1-2, with 8 bases aligning to TRBD1. Trimming took 5 bases from V and 9 from J; bases not matched to a gene: 11. CDR1 LNHDA and CDR2 SQIVND come from the germline V gene (reference sequence). The CDR3 contains 14 residues. CDR3 in DNA: TGTGCCAGTAGTGTCCAGGGGGCGACCCCCAGCTACACCTTC. It translates to CASSVQGATPSYTF.

This chain uses TRBV7-9 with TRBJ2-5; TRBD1 agrees at 7 bases. CDR3 length equals 14 residues. The V gene's germline CDR1 is SEHNR and CDR2 FQNEAQ (reference sequence). Trimming removed 3 bases from V and 3 bases from J; junction bases left unmatched: 4. In DNA, the CDR3 is TGTGCCAGCAGCTTTGGGACAGCAGAAGAGACCCAGTACTTC. Amino acids: CASSFGTAEETQYF.

CDR3 DNA: TGCAGTGCTAGGGCGGACCCCACAGATACGCAGTATTTT. This codes for CSARADPTDTQYF. The chain links TRBV20-1 to TRBJ2-3; no reliable D call. Looked up from germline, CDR1 is DFQATT and CDR2 is SNEGSKA (reference sequence). V lost 3 bases, J lost 2 bases, and 9 bases lay in between. The CDR3 loop spans 13 amino acids.

The chain uses TRBV6-2 or TRBV6-3 and TRBJ2-3; TRBD2 matches at 16 bases. The V gene's germline CDR1 is MNHEY and CDR2 SVGEGT. J gave up 6 bases and V 5 bases, and 5 bases lay outside the gene matches. This CDR3 region has 16 residues. The DNA of the CDR3 is TGTGCCAGCAGTCGCGGGACTAGCGGGAGGGGCGATACGCAGTATTTT. As protein: CASSRGTSGRGDTQYF.

The chain has TRBV9 and TRBJ2-7, with 7 positions matching TRBD1. This CDR3 has 14 amino acids. Germline trimming cut 2 bases from V and 6 bases from J; bases unmatched to any gene: 8. Germline V CDR1 and CDR2: SGDLS, YYNGEE. The CDR3 DNA reads TGTGCCAGCAGCGTTACCGGGACAGCCATCGAGCAGTACTTC. Amino acids: CASSVTGTAIEQYF. The whole variable domain, filled in from reference TRBV9 and TRBJ2-7, reads DSGVTQTPKHLITATGQRVTLRCSPRSGDLSVYWYQQSLDQGLQFLIQYYNGEERAKGNILERFSAQQFPDLHSELNLSSLELGDSALYFCASSVTGTAIEQYFGPGTRLTVT.

The sample holds one count of this clonotype. The J gene is TRBJ2-3, the V gene TRBV7-9; no clear D gene. This CDR3 has 13 residues. Trimming stripped 2 bases from V and 4 bases from J, with 7 bases between. In germline, CDR1 is SEHNR, CDR2 FQNEAQ (reference sequence). CDR3 amino acids: CASSLLIADTQYF. DNA of the CDR3: TGTGCCAGCAGCTTATTAATCGCAGATACGCAGTATTTT.

In DNA form, the CDR3 reads TGTGCCAGCAGCGTGAGAGGGGGCGAGCAGTACTTC. Its translation: CASSVRGGEQYF. This chain links TRBV5-5 with TRBJ2-7; D might be TRBD1 (6 bases). V was cut by 4 bases and J by 6 bases, with 11 bases left in between. The germline V gene encodes CDR1 SGHKS and CDR2 YYEKEE (reference sequence). The CDR3 has 12 residues. The full variable domain, rest sourced from reference TRBV5-5 and TRBJ2-7, is DAGVTQSPTHLIKTRGQQVTLRCSPISGHKSVSWYQQVLGQGPQFIFQYYEKEERGRGNFPDRFSARQFPNYSSELNVNALLLGDSALYLCASSVRGGEQYFGPGTRLTVT.

This clonotype was observed a few times. J is TRBJ1-2 and V is TRBV20-1, with 10 bases lining up with TRBD1. The CDR3 sequence is 14 residues long. Trimming took 6 bases from V and 3 from J; bases not matched to a gene: 7. Per the germline V gene, CDR1 is DFQATT and CDR2 is SNEGSKA (reference sequence). The CDR3: CSAKMGQGYYGYTF. The CDR3 DNA reads as TGCAGTGCCAAGATGGGACAGGGGTACTATGGCTACACCTTC.

This clonotype has only a few counts. The J gene is TRBJ2-1, the V gene TRBV20-1; tentatively, D is TRBD1 or TRBD2 (5 bases each). Germline V CDR1 and CDR2: DFQATT, SNEGSKA (reference sequence). This CDR3 contains 16 residues. V shed 0 bases and J shed 3 bases, with 15 bases lying between them. The CDR3 DNA reads as TGCAGTGCTAGAGATGAACGGGGCGCGGGCTACAATGAGCAGTTCTTC. Translating it yields CSARDERGAGYNEQFF.

The rearrangement uses TRBV20-1 and TRBJ2-7; 7 bases line up with TRBD1. The trim removed 0 bases at V and 2 bases at J, leaving 13 bases unmatched. The germline V gene has CDR1 DFQATT and CDR2 SNEGSKA (reference sequence). This CDR3 has 17 residues. CDR3 nucleotides: TGCAGTGCTAGAGATTCTCTATGGGGACAGTCTCCCTACGAGCAGTACTTC. Translating gives CSARDSLWGQSPYEQYF.

The rearrangement joins TRBV19 to TRBJ1-2, with D maybe TRBD1 (6 bases). The CDR3 extends over 15 amino acids. Germline values: CDR1 LNHDA, CDR2 SQIVND (reference sequence). V dropped 1 base and J dropped 3 bases, with 12 bases sitting between them. CDR3 sequence reads: CASSIVGGVDYGYTF. DNA of the CDR3: TGTGCCAGTAGTATAGTTGGGGGCGTTGACTATGGCTACACCTTC.

CDR3 DNA sequence: TGCAGTGCTAGAGTGCCGGGGGGGGATCAAGAGACCCAGTACTTC. This sequence encodes CSARVPGGDQETQYF. The chain couples TRBV20-1 to TRBJ2-5; TRBD2 aligns across 8 bases. This CDR3 is 15 amino acids long. J was trimmed by 2 bases and V by 1 base; bases with no gene match: 6. Germline V gene lookup returns CDR1 DFQATT and CDR2 SNEGSKA (reference sequence).

This clonotype was observed a few times. V and J are TRBV28 and TRBJ1-2; D is possibly TRBD1 (6 bases). Germline CDR1 is MDHEN and CDR2 is SYDVKM. V was pared by 8 bases and J by 1 base, with 8 bases between. The CDR3 runs 12 residues. CDR3 sequence reads: CASRDNNYGYTF. The CDR3 DNA sequence: TGTGCCAGCCGGGACAATAACTATGGCTACACCTTC.

The chain uses TRBV24-1 and TRBJ1-2; D is possibly TRBD1 (5 bases). Trimming cost V 4 bases and J 3 bases, with 11 bases left between them. The CDR3 contains 14 residues. Germline V CDR1 and CDR2: KGHDR, SFDVKD. CDR3 region: CATSESGRDYGYTF. Written as DNA, the CDR3 is TGTGCCACCAGTGAATCGGGACGGGACTATGGCTACACCTTC.

The chain is built from TRBV7-2 and TRBJ1-2; D is ambiguous. Germline V gives CDR1 SGHTA, CDR2 FQGNSA. V was trimmed by 1 base and J by 2 bases, leaving 8 bases between them. This CDR3 contains 14 residues. Here the CDR3 DNA reads TGTGCCAGCAGCTTAGGGCTAGGGAACTATGGCTACACCTTC. Encoded protein: CASSLGLGNYGYTF.

V is TRBV20-1 and J is TRBJ2-1; D not resolved. Trimming cost V 5 bases and J 9 bases, with 11 bases left between them. The CDR3 extends over 11 amino acids. Germline values: CDR1 DFQATT, CDR2 SNEGSKA (reference sequence). In DNA form, the CDR3 reads TGCAGTGCTTGGACCCGAGGTGAGCAGTTCTTC. Translated, it gives CSAWTRGEQFF.

This clonotype was recorded a few times. The V call is TRBV2, the J call TRBJ2-5; D may be TRBD1 (6 bases). Trimming pared 6 bases from V and 1 base from J, leaving 15 bases between. The CDR3 loop spans 15 amino acids. The germline gives CDR1 SNHLY, CDR2 FYNNEI. This CDR3 is CASSPGQTVQETQYF. CDR3 nucleotides: TGTGCCAGCAGCCCCGGACAGACCGTCCAAGAGACCCAGTACTTC. The full variable domain, rest sourced from reference TRBV2 and TRBJ2-5, is EPEVTQTPSHQVTQMGQEVILRCVPISNHLYFYWYRQILGQKVEFLVSFYNNEISEKSEIFDDQFSVERPDGSNFTLKIRSTKLEDSAMYFCASSPGQTVQETQYFGPGTRLLVL.